This T cell receptor (beta chain) comes out of a study of cytomegalovirus exposure and HLA in healthy donors. The repertoire was sequenced with immunoSEQ multiplex PCR; TCRdb's copy has only in-frame clones and lacks some. The data show about 110,000 clones, 90% to 97% seen once. In regard to this clone: The antigen remains undetermined.

Findings and caveats of the study: The study listed approximately 160 cytomegalovirus-associated TCR beta chains.

Sequenced input: PBMCs. The source of this sequence is a woman aged 18-35 years in good health and CMV-seronegative.

CDR3 sequence: CASSVGGMRTDTQYF. CDR3 coding DNA: TGTGCCAGCAGCGTAGGCGGGATGCGCACAGATACGCAGTATTTT. The V call is TRBV9, the J call TRBJ2-3; D is possibly TRBD2 (6 bases). The CDR3 is made up of 15 amino acids. The germline CDR1 and CDR2 sequences are SGDLS and YYNGEE. V was shortened by 0 bases and J by 1 base, with 9 bases between the two germline ends.